The 3 T cell receptor beta chains reported below all come from one sample, sequenced in a study of graft-versus-host responses after intestinal transplantation. Antigens for these TCRs are unknown. Assay used: immunoSEQ multiplex PCR; TCRdb lists only in-frame clones, some missing. The data contain about 120,000 clones, around 96% of them seen just once; the ten biggest clones take up around 3.3%. Sequences were derived from unstimulated CD8+ T cells sorted from spleen or lymph node cells, sampled before intestinal transplant. These receptors came from a human donor who received an intestinal transplant.

J is TRBJ1-1 and V is TRBV6-1, with D perhaps matching TRBD1 (6 bases). CDR3 length equals 15 residues. Per the germline V gene, CDR1 is MNHNS and CDR2 is SASEGT. V lost 0 bases, J lost 3 bases, and 11 bases lay in between. The CDR3 is CASSEALYRDTEAFF. CDR3 bases: TGTGCCAGCAGTGAAGCATTGTACAGGGACACTGAAGCTTTCTTT.

This clone is a singleton in its sample. The chain employs TRBV5-1 and TRBJ1-1; maybe TRBD1 (6 bases). From germline, CDR1 is SGHRS and CDR2 YFSETQ. The CDR3 totals 16 residues. V gave up 0 bases and J gave up 11 bases, with 23 bases separating them. CDR3 sequence: CASSLATTRPGARAFF. The CDR3 bases are TGCGCCAGCAGCTTGGCGACCACAAGGCCAGGGGCTCGGGCTTTCTTT.

The DNA of the CDR3 is TGTGCCAGCAGTGCATATCCACTGGGACTAGAGCGGGGAACAGATACGCAGTATTTT. Its translation is CASSAYPLGLERGTDTQYF. The chain employs TRBV28 and TRBJ2-3; 8 bases map to TRBD2. Germline trimming cut 5 bases from V and 3 bases from J; bases unmatched to any gene: 19. CDR1 and CDR2 from the germline V gene are MDHEN and SYDVKM. This CDR3 contains 19 residues.